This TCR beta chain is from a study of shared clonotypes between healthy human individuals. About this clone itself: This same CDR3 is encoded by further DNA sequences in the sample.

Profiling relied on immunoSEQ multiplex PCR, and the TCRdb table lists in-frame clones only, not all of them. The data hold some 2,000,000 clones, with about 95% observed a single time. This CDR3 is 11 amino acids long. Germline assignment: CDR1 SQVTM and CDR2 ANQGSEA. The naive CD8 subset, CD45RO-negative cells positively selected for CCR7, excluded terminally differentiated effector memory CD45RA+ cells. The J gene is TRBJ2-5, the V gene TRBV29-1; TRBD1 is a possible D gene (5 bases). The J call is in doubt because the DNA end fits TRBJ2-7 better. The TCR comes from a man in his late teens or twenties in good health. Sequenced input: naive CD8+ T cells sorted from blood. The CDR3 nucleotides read TGCAGCGTTGACACAGGCTACGAGCAGTACTTC. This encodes CSVDTGYEQYF.